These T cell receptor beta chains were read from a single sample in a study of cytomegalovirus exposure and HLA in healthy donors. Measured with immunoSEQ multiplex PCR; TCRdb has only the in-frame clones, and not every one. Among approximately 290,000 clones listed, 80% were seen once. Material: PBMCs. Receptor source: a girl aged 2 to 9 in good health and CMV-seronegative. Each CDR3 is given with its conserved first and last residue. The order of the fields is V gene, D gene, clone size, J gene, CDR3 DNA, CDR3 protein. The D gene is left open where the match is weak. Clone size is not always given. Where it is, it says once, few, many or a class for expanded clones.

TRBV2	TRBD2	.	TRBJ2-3	TGTGCCAGCAGTGGGGCGGGAGGCGCAGATACGCAGTATTTT	CASSGAGGADTQYF
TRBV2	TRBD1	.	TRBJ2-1	TGTGCCTGTCGAACAGGGGGCTCTTGGCAGTTCTTC	CACRTGGSWQFF
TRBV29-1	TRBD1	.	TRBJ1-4	TGCAGCGTGACAGGGAGGCTTAATGAAAAACTGTTTTTT	CSVTGRLNEKLFF
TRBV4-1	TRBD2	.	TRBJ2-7	TGCGCCAGCAGCCAAGGACTAGCGGCCAACTACGAGCAGTACTTC	CASSQGLAANYEQYF
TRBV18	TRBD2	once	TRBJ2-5	TGTGCCAGCTCACCACCGGTCCTAGCGGGGGGCATGATCCAGTACTTC	CASSPPVLAGGMIQYF
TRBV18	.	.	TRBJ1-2	TGTGCCAGCTCACCTGGCGGCTATGGCTACACCTTC	CASSPGGYGYTF
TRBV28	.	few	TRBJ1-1	TGTGCCAGCAGTTTTATTCATAACTCCCCACCCACTGAAGCTTTCTTT	CASSFIHNSPPTEAFF
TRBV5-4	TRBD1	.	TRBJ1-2	TGTGCCAGCGGGACAGGGGTACACTATGGCTACACCTTC	CASGTGVHYGYTF
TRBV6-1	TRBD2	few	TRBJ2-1	TGTGCCAGCAGTCTAGCGGGAATATCGTACAATGAGCAGTTCTTC	CASSLAGISYNEQFF
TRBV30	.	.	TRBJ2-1	TGTGCCTGGAGTATGCGGGACAGCCAGTACAATGAGCAGTTCTTC	CAWSMRDSQYNEQFF
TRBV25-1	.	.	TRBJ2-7	TGTGCCAGCTCCGCGGTCTACGAGCAGTACTTC	CASSAVYEQYF